One T cell receptor (beta chain) is described in this entry. What it binds is unknown. This entry belongs to a study of T cells in Graves' hyperthyroidism and ophthalmopathy. Study-level points and caveats: Ophthalmopathy, as predicted by the model, came a median 6.5 months after the prediction.

V was trimmed by 2 bases and J by 1 base, leaving 11 bases between them. Germline values: CDR1 LGHDT, CDR2 YNNKEL (reference sequence). This CDR3 comprises 15 residues. RNA transcripts served as the template for amplifying TCR beta CDR3 regions. First-round RT-PCR targeting the TCR CDR3 was performed with the HTBI primer set. TCRdb fed the multiplex PCR reads into MiXCR, producing one record per CDR3 protein. There are some 740,000 distinct CDR3 sequences in the sample; 14% occur only once, and 10% to 13% lies in the top ten. A patient was excluded if there was uncontrolled infection, other autoimmune disease, pregnancy or lactation.

The receptor comes from a woman aged 18 to 35 with Graves' hyperthyroidism. The source material was blood. This chain connects TRBV3-1 to TRBJ1-1, with D perhaps TRBD1 (5 bases). The CDR3 sequence is CASSQPGLSNTEAFF. The CDR3 region has the DNA TGTGCCAGCAGCCAACCGGGACTGTCGAACACTGAAGCTTTCTTT.